This TCR beta chain was profiled in a study of early T cells in non-severe SARS-CoV-2 infection. In the study overall: Unpaired chains resulted from sequencing bulk RNA of unsorted whole blood.

Each single cDNA molecule received a unique molecular identifier. A single record per CDR3 protein comes from TCRdb applying MiXCR to the 5' RACE reads. Of roughly 58,000 distinct CDR3 sequences in the sample, about 12% were seen once. In this sample, this clonotype turned up many times. Trimming removed 7 bases at V and 8 bases at J, with 11 bases between. CDR3 length: 11 amino acids. Germline lookup yields CDR1 MNHEY and CDR2 SVGAGI. The chain carries TRBV6-5 and TRBJ1-2; no reliable D call. Sequencing was carried out using whole blood. The sequence was obtained from an adult who was a healthcare worker with PCR-confirmed SARS-CoV-2 infection or an uninfected control (not recorded which). This CDR3 reads CASTAGGGYTF. CDR3 bases: TGTGCCAGCACCGCCGGAGGCGGCTACACCTTC.